This T cell receptor beta chain was captured by sequencing in a study of cytomegalovirus exposure and HLA in healthy donors (dated by TCRdb to about 2017). About the full investigation: According to a later analysis, one platform produced both the 110 or so validation repertoires and the 550 to 800 repertoires of the first cohort. A separate validation cohort of 100 to 150 different subjects was used in addition to the 666-subject first cohort. The aim of the study was to test whether cataloging public T cell receptors could identify signatures of past pathogen exposure. The study combined high-throughput TCR immunosequencing, statistical association of individual TCRs with disease status, and machine learning to predict cytomegalovirus infection status. Points the paper makes about the study in general: Across donors, most TCR sequences were observed very rarely, whereas some public TCRs were present in many individuals. In vitro tests confirmed that a few of the cytomegalovirus-associated TCR beta chains recognize cytomegalovirus antigens. The classifier was reported to diagnose cytomegalovirus status with high specificity and sensitivity in both the original cohort and the validation cohort. The authors suggested that the approach could potentially be extended to other disease states and immunological phenotypes. A later analysis lacked HLA typing for the validation cohort, so it scored co-occurrence in that cohort across all 110 or so repertoires. Of the cluster scores, around 95% were above 0 in a later analysis, which found that TCRs clustered in the first cohort also tended to co-occur in the 95 to 150 validation repertoires. The study gave a list of some 150 TCR beta chains associated with cytomegalovirus.

Points on this clone: Its antigen is unknown. The input lacks base qualities; no much larger clone sits a single base away.

Counted from cysteine to phenylalanine, this CDR3 has 15 amino acids. Just the 45-base CDR3 DNA is kept, in frame starting at base 1. The germline V gene (reference sequence) sets CDR1 to MNHEY and CDR2 to SMNVEV. Trimming removed 5 bases from V and 8 bases from J, leaving 16 bases between the germline ends. Libraries were made using the immunoSEQ multiplex PCR assay. As for the authors' bioinformatics: A statistical classification framework was built to diagnose cytomegalovirus status from the catalog of TCR beta chain sequences. Not all clones reach the TCRdb copy of this immuneACCESS table, which keeps in-frame sequences only. Checked studies attribute under half of the gap to unresolved V genes and leave the rest unexplained. V and J calls plus clone size are reproduced from that table; the DNA served to infer D and trimming. In this sample the table shows about 200,000 clones, roughly 80% of which occur a single time. The ten top clones hold 5.5% to 6.5% of the sample.

Donors formed part of the validation cohort, which comprised 120 subjects and was distinct from the first cohort of under 850 subjects. Sequenced input: PBMCs. The TCR comes from a woman younger than 30 in good health and CMV-seronegative. The receptor chain draws on TRBV27 and TRBJ1-6; the D gene assignment is ambiguous. The sequence in DNA is TGTGCCAGCAGTCCACATACGCCCCCTGATTCACCCCTCCACTTT. This is translated as CASSPHTPPDSPLHF.